Below, 3 T cell receptor beta chains from the same sample are listed, as sequenced in a study of T cell changes during pregnancy in multiple sclerosis. Sequenced by immunoSEQ multiplex PCR; TCRdb stores in-frame clones only, minus some. Among tens of thousands of clones listed, 94% were seen once. The sample was CD8+ T cells from peripheral blood mononuclear cells, taken in the first trimester of pregnancy. The receptors shown here come from a female donor with multiple sclerosis, enrolled in a pregnancy study.

V and J are TRBV7-9 and TRBJ2-7, with 7 positions matching TRBD1. V shed 4 bases, J shed 4 bases, and the junction held 7 bases outside the gene matches. The CDR3 runs to 14 residues. Germline lookup yields CDR1 SEHNR and CDR2 FQNEAQ (reference sequence). CDR3 loop: CASSYPDRAYEQYF. The CDR3 nucleotides read TGTGCCAGCAGCTACCCTGACAGGGCATACGAGCAGTACTTC.

This rearrangement joins TRBV9 to TRBJ2-5, with TRBD2 matching over 7 bases. Germline values: CDR1 SGDLS, CDR2 YYNGEE. The V gene end was trimmed by 2 bases and the J gene end by 4 bases; junction bases not matched to a gene: 8. This CDR3 has 15 amino acids. In DNA form, the CDR3 reads TGTGCCAGCAGCGTTTCAGGGACGGGGGGAGAGACCCAGTACTTC. This encodes CASSVSGTGGETQYF.

The chain has TRBV5-1 and TRBJ2-7, with D possibly TRBD2 on 5 matching bases. CDR3 length: 11 amino acids. Trimming removed 0 bases at V and 13 bases at J, with 11 bases between. Germline-derived CDR1 and CDR2 are SGHRS and YFSETQ. The CDR3 sequence: CASSLGAELYF. Here the CDR3 DNA reads TGCGCCAGCAGCTTGGGAGCGGAACTTTACTTC. The full variable domain, completed using reference TRBV5-1 and TRBJ2-7, is KAGVTQTPRYLIKTRGQQVTLSCSPISGHRSVSWYQQTPGQGLQFLFEYFSETQRNKGNFPGRFSGRQFSNSRSEMNVSTLELGDSALYLCASSLGAELYFGPGTRLTVT.